This TCR beta chain stems from a study of shared clonotypes between healthy human individuals. Study conclusions and caveats: On the whole, naive subsets had larger estimated richness than memory subsets had.

CD8 memory combined CD45RO+ cells with CCR7-negative CD45RA+ TemRA cells. Using 200 ng DNA, tens of thousands of T cell genomes, the sorted-subset replicate PCRs were run. In the authors' workflow: Owing to the provision of junction-only sequences devoid of quality scores by immunoSEQ, filtering differed. Repertoires were generated with immunoSEQ multiplex PCR, while TCRdb's copy carries only in-frame clones and drops some. Clonal size and the V and J genes are those of that table, whereas D and trimming came from the DNA. The repertoire has roughly 380,000 clones, 95% to 97% of them found once; the top ten carry 0.32%. Looked up from germline, CDR1 is SGHVS and CDR2 is FNYEAQ. The CDR3 is made up of 18 amino acids. V was trimmed by 2 bases and J by 0 bases, leaving 19 bases between them. In the case of this clone: Antigen unknown.

V and J are TRBV7-6 and TRBJ1-1; D is unclear. Source material: memory CD8+ T cells sorted from blood. Subset noted: CD45RO+ cells pooled with CCR7-negative TemRA cells. This sequence was found in a man aged 25 to 45 in good health. The CDR3 region is CASSLILFLQAMNTEAFF. DNA for the CDR3: TGTGCCAGCAGCTTAATTTTATTTCTGCAGGCTATGAACACTGAAGCTTTCTTT. The whole variable domain, filled in from reference TRBV7-6 and TRBJ1-1, reads GAGVSQSPRYKVTKRGQDVALRCDPISGHVSLYWYRQALGQGPEFLTYFNYEAQQDKSGLPNDRFSAERPEGSISTLTIQRTEQRDSAMYRCASSLILFLQAMNTEAFFGQGTRLTVV.